This T cell receptor beta chain comes out of a study of technical replicates of blood from several donors. This clone was recorded once. V lost 5 bases and J lost 8, with 15 bases in between. CDR1 is SGHVS and CDR2 is FNYEAQ in the germline V gene. This CDR3 has 14 amino acids. The protocol was immunoSEQ multiplex PCR, while the TCRdb copy is restricted to in-frame clones and leaves out a portion. The sample lists 95,000 or so clones, 90% to 95% occurring once. This TCR came from a human donor in good health. The sequencing input was T cells isolated from PBMCs. The V call is TRBV7-6, the J call TRBJ1-4; D might be TRBD1 (6 bases). The CDR3 DNA reads TGTGCCAGCAGCCCGACCGGGACACAGGAAAAACTGTTTTTT. Its protein is CASSPTGTQEKLFF.